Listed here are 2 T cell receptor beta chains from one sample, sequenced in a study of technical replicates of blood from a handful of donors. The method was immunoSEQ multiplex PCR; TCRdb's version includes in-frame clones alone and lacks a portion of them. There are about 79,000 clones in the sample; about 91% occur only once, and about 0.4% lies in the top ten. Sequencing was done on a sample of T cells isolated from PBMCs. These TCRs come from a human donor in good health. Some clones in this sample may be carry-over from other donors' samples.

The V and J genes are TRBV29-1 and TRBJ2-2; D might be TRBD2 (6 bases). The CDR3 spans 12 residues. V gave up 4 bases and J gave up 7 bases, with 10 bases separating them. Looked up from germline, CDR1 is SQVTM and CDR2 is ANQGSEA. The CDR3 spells CSVGGGYGELFF. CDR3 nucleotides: TGCAGCGTTGGGGGAGGTTACGGGGAGCTGTTTTTT.

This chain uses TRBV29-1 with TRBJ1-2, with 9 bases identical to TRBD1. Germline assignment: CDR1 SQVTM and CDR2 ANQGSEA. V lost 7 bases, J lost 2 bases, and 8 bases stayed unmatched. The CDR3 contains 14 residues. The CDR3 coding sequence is TGCAGCGACTCTCGGACAGGGGACAACTATGGCTACACCTTC. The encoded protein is CSDSRTGDNYGYTF.